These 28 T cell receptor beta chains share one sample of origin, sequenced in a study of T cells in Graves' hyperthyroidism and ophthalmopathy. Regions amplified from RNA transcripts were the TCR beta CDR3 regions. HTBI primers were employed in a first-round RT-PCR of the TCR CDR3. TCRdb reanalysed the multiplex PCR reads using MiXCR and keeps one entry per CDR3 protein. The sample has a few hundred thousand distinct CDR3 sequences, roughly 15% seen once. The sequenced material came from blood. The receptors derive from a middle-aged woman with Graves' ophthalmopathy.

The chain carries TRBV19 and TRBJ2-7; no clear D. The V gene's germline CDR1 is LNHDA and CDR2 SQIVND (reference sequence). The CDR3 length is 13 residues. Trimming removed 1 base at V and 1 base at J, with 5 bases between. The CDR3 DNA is TGTGCCAGTAGTATAGCAGAATCCTACGAGCAGTACTTC. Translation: CASSIAESYEQYF.

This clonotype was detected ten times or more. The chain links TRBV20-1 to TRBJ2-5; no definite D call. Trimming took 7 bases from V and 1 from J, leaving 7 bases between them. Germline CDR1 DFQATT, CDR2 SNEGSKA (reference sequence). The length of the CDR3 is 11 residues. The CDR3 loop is CSGEFQETQYF. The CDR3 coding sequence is TGCAGTGGGGAATTCCAAGAGACCCAGTACTTC.

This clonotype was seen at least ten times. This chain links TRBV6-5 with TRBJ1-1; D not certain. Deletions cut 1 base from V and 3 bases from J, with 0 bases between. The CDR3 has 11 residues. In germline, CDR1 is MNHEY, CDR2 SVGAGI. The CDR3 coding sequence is TGTGCCAGCAGTTACTACACTGAAGCTTTCTTT. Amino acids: CASSYYTEAFF.

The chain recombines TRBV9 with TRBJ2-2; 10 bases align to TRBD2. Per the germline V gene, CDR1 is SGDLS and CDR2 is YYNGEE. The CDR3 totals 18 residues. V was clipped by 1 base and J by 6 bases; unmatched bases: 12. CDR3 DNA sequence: TGTGCCAGCAGCGTATTCCCTAGCGGGAGTTTGTCCCCCGGGGAGCTGTTTTTT. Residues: CASSVFPSGSLSPGELFF.

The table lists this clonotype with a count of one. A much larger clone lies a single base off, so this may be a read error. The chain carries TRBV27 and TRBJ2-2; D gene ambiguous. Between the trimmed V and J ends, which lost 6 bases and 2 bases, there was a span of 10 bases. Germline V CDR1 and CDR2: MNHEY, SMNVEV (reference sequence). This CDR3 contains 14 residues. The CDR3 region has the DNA TGTGCCAGCAGAGGGATCACCAACACCGGGGAGCTGTTTTTT. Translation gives CASRGITNTGELFF.

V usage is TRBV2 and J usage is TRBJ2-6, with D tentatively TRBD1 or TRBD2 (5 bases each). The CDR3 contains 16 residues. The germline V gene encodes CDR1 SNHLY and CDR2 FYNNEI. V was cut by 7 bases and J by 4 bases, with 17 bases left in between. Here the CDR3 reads CASNGARVSGANVLTF. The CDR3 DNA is TGTGCCAGCAACGGGGCTCGTGTCTCCGGGGCCAACGTCCTGACTTTC.

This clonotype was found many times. CDR3 protein: CASSPRGAKHYEQYF. The CDR3 DNA reads as TGTGCCAGCAGCCCCAGGGGAGCCAAACACTACGAGCAGTACTTC. This rearrangement joins TRBV28 to TRBJ2-7; tentatively, D is TRBD1 (6 bases). The V and J ends lost 6 bases and 3 bases respectively, with 18 bases between them. The CDR3 has 15 residues. The germline V gene encodes CDR1 MDHEN and CDR2 SYDVKM.

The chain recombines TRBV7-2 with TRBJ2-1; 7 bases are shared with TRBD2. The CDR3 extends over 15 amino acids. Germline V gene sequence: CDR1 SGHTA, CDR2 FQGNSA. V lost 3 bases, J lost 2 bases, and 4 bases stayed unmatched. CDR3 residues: CASSFNAGAYNEQFF. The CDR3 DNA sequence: TGTGCCAGCAGCTTTAACGCGGGGGCCTACAATGAGCAGTTCTTC. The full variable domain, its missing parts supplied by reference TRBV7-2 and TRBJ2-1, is GAGVSQSPSNKVTEKGKDVELRCDPISGHTALYWYRQSLGQGLEFLIYFQGNSAPDKSGLPSDRFSAERTGGSVSTLTIQRTQQEDSAVYLCASSFNAGAYNEQFFGPGTRLTVL.

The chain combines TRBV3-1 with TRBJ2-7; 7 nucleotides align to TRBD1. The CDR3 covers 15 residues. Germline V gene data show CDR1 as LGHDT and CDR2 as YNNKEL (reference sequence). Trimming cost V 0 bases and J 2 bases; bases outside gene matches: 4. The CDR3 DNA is TGTGCCAGCAGCCAAGATGAAGGGGGCGCCTACGAGCAGTACTTC. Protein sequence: CASSQDEGGAYEQYF.

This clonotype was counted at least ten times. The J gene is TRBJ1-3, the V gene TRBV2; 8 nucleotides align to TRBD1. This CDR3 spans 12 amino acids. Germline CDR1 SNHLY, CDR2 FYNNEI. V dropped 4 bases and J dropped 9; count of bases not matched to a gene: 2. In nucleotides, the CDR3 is TGTGCCAGCAGTGGGACAGGGAGCACCATATATTTT. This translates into CASSGTGSTIYF.

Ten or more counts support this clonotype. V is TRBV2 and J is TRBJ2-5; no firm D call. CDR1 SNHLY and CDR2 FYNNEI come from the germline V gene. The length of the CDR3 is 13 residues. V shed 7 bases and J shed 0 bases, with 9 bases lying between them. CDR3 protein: CASMAQNQETQYF. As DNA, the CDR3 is TGTGCCAGCATGGCACAGAACCAAGAGACCCAGTACTTC.

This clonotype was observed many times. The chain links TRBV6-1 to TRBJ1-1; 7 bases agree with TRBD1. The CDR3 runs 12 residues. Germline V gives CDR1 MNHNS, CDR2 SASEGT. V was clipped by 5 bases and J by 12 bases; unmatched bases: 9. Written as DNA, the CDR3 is TGTGCCAGCAGTCTCCGGGACAGTGACTCTTTCTTT. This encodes CASSLRDSDSFF.

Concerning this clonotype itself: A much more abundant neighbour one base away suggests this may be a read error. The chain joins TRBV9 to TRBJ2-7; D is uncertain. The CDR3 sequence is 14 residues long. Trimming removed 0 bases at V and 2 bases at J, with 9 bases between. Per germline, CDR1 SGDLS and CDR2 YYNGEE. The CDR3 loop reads CASSVVSHPYEQYF. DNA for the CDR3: TGTGCCAGCAGCGTAGTCAGTCACCCCTACGAGCAGTACTTC.

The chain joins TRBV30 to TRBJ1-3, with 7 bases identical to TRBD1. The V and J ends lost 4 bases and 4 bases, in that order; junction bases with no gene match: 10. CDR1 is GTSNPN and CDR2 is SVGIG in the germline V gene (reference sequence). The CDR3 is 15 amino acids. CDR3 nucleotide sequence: TGTGCCTGGACCACGACGACAGGGACCGGAAACACCATATATTTT. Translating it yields CAWTTTTGTGNTIYF.

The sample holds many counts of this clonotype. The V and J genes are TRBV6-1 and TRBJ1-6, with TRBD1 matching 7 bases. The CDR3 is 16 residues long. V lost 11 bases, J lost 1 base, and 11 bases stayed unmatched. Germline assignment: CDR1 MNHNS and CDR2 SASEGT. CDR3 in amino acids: CARRDSMNSYNSPLHF. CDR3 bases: TGTGCCCGCCGGGACAGCATGAATTCCTATAATTCACCCCTCCACTTT.

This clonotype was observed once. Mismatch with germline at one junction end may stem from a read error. The CDR3, as DNA: TGTGCCAGCAGCTTACAGCTGACAACTACCTACGATCAGTACTTC. The encoded protein is CASSLQLTTTYDQYF. The chain links TRBV5-5 to TRBJ2-7; D gene uncertain. The CDR3 totals 15 residues. Germline lookup yields CDR1 SGHKS and CDR2 YYEKEE (reference sequence).

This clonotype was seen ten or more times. The DNA of the CDR3 is TGTGCCAGTAGTATCCAGCGGGGGCTCAACAATGAGCAGTTCTTC. It translates to CASSIQRGLNNEQFF. The chain uses TRBV19 and TRBJ2-1, with 8 nucleotides matching TRBD2. The CDR3 covers 15 residues. CDR1 and CDR2 (germline): LNHDA, SQIVND (reference sequence). Losses at the gene ends were 3 bases for V and 5 bases for J; bases not matched to a gene: 6. The whole variable domain, remainder taken from reference TRBV19 and TRBJ2-1, is DGGITQSPKYLFRKEGQNVTLSCEQNLNHDAMYWYRQDPGQGLRLIYYSQIVNDFQKGDIAEGYSVSREKKESFPLTVTSAQKNPTAFYLCASSIQRGLNNEQFFGPGTRLTVL.

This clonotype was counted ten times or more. The CDR3 DNA follows: TGCAGCGTCGCACAGACTAACTATGGCTACACCTTC. Residues: CSVAQTNYGYTF. The gene calls are TRBV29-1 and TRBJ1-2; no reliable D call. Germline values: CDR1 SQVTM, CDR2 ANQGSEA. The CDR3 contains 12 residues. V gave up 6 bases and J gave up 0 bases, with 8 bases separating them.

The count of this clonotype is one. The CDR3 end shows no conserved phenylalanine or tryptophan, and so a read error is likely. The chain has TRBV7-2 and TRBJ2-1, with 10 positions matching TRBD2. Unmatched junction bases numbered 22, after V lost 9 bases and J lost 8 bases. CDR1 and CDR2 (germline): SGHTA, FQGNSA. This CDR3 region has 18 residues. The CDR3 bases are TGTGCCAGGAGCAGAGAGGGTATGTGGCTAGCGGGAGTTTATGAGCAGTTCCTC. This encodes CARSREGMWLAGVYEQFL.

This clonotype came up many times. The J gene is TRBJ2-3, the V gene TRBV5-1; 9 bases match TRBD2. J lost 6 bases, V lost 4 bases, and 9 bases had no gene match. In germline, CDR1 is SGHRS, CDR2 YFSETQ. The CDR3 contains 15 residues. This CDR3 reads CASSPVAGAGDTQYF. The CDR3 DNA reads TGCGCCAGCAGCCCAGTAGCGGGGGCAGGGGATACGCAGTATTTT.

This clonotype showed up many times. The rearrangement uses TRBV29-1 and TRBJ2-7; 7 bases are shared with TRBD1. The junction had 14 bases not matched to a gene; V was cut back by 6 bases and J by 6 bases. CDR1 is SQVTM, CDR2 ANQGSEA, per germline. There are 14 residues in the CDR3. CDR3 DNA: TGCAGCGTCTCGTGGGTGACAGGGATGGGCGAGCAGTACTTC. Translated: CSVSWVTGMGEQYF.

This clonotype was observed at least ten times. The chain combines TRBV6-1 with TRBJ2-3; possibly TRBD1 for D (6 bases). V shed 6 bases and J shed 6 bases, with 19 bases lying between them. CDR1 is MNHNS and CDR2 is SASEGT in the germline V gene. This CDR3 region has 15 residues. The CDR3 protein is CASRSDGTQWDTQYF. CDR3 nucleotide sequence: TGTGCCAGCAGGTCTGACGGGACACAATGGGATACGCAGTATTTT.

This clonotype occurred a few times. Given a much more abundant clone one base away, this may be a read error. The chain's CDR3 is CASSPASGTEAFF. CDR3 DNA: TGTGCCAGCTCACCGGCCTCCGGCACTGAAGCTTTCTTT. The chain has TRBV18 and TRBJ1-1; D uncertain. This CDR3 contains 13 residues. Germline V CDR1 and CDR2: KGHSH, LQKENI. V shed 3 bases and J shed 4 bases, with 9 bases lying between them.

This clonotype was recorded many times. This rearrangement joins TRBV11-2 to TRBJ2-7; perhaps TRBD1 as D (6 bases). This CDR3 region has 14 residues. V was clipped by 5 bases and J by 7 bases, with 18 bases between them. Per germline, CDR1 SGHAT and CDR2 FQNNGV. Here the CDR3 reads CASSPRSGVREQYF. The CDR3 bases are TGTGCCAGCAGCCCCAGATCAGGGGTGAGGGAGCAGTACTTC.

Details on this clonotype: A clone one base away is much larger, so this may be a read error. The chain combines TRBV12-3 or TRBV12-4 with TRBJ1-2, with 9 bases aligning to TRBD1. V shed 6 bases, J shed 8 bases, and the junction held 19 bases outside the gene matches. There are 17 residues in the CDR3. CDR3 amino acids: CASSPIGTGTSLKGYTF. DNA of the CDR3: TGTGCCAGCAGCCCGATAGGGACAGGGACATCTTTAAAGGGCTACACCTTC.

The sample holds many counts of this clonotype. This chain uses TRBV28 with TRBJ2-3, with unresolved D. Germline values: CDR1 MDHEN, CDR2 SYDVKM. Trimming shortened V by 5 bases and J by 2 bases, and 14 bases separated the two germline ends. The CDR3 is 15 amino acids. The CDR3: CASSSSVYITDTQYF. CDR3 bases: TGTGCCAGCAGTAGTTCAGTGTATATCACAGATACGCAGTATTTT.

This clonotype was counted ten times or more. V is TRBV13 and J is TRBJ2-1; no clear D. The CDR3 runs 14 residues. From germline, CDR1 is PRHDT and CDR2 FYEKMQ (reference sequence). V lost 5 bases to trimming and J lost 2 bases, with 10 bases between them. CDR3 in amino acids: CASSATNTYNEQFF. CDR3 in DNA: TGTGCCAGCAGCGCCACAAATACCTACAATGAGCAGTTCTTC.

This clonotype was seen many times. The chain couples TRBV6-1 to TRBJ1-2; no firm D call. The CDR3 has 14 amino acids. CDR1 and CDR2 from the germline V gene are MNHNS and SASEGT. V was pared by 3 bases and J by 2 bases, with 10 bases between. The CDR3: CASSEDDMNYGYTF. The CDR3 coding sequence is TGTGCCAGCAGTGAGGATGATATGAACTATGGCTACACCTTC.